A selection of T cell receptor beta chains follows, all from one sample in a study of patients and donors after allogeneic stem cell transplantation. One entry per CDR3 protein, called by TCRdb with MiXCR from the RT-PCR reads. The sample includes roughly 880,000 distinct CDR3 sequences, over 15% seen only once; the top ten take around 5.5%. The sample consisted of blood, either unsorted or a sorted T cell fraction (not recorded which). The receptors shown here come from a human donor who was either an allogeneic HSCT recipient or a stem cell or donor lymphocyte infusion donor (not recorded which). It is not recorded whose cells these are; they may come from a transplant donor. Both conserved end residues are part of each CDR3. Each record gives: J gene, clone size, V gene, D gene, CDR3 DNA, CDR3 protein. The D gene is left open where the match is weak. Size is stated for part of the rows, as once, few or many counts, or as a class when the clone is expanded.

TRBJ1-5,few,TRBV15,NA,TGTGCCACCAGCAGCCAACCGGGCAGGGGCAATCAGCCCCAGCATTTT,CATSSQPGRGNQPQHF
TRBJ2-5,few,TRBV7-2,TRBD1,TGTGCCAGCAGCTTAGCAACAGGGGATACCCAGTACTTC,CASSLATGDTQYF
TRBJ1-5,many,TRBV6-2/TRBV6-3,TRBD1,TGTGCCAGCAGTCGGGACAGGGGGCCTCAGCCCCAGCATTTT,CASSRDRGPQPQHF
TRBJ1-2,few,TRBV4-1,NA,TGCGCCAGCAGCCAACCAGGGGTGGGCTATGGCTACACCTTC,CASSQPGVGYGYTF
TRBJ2-3,NA,TRBV2,TRBD1,TGTGCCAGCAGTGACGGACAGGGGATAGATACGCAGTATTTT,CASSDGQGIDTQYF
TRBJ2-1,NA,TRBV25-1,NA,TGTGCCAGCAAGGACAGCTCCTACAATGAGCAGTTCTTC,CASKDSSYNEQFF
TRBJ1-5,many,TRBV18,NA,TGTGCCAGCTCACCCGGCCGCGGAAGCAATCAGCCCCAGCATTTT,CASSPGRGSNQPQHF
TRBJ2-7,NA,TRBV5-4,TRBD2,TGTGCCAGCAGCTCAATAGCGGGAACCTACGAGCAGTACTTC,CASSSIAGTYEQYF
TRBJ1-2,few,TRBV5-1,NA,TGCGCCAGCAGCGACTTGGCAGGGAAAGGCTACACCTTC,CASSDLAGKGYTF
TRBJ1-1,few,TRBV20-1,NA,TGCAGTGCTAGAGACAGAAAAGCTTTCTTT,CSARDRKAFF
TRBJ1-1,many,TRBV5-1,NA,TGCGCCAGCAGCGACGGACAGCACACTGAAGCTTTCTTT,CASSDGQHTEAFF
TRBJ2-5,many,TRBV20-1,NA,TGCAGTGTTTTAGAGGAGACCCAGTACTTC,CSVLEETQYF
TRBJ1-1,NA,TRBV5-1,NA,TGCGCCAGCAGCCGGGGGACTTCTGGTGAAGCTTTCTTT,CASSRGTSGEAFF
TRBJ1-6,few,TRBV2,NA,TGTGCCAGCAGCGTTGCTGGGGCCCCCTATAATTCACCCCTCCACTTT,CASSVAGAPYNSPLHF
TRBJ1-2,few,TRBV2,NA,TGTGCCAGCAGTTCCTTGAATGGCTACACCTTC,CASSSLNGYTF
TRBJ1-5,NA,TRBV27,NA,TGTGCCAGCAGTTTAGGGCCGGGGGATGTTCAGCCCCAGCATTTT,CASSLGPGDVQPQHF
TRBJ1-2,NA,TRBV20-1,TRBD1,TGCAGTGCTAGAGAGACAGGGGTCTATGGCTACACCTTC,CSARETGVYGYTF
TRBJ2-7,NA,TRBV12-3/TRBV12-4,NA,TGTGCCAGCACCACCCCGGAAAGCGGCCCTTACGAGCAGTACTTC,CASTTPESGPYEQYF
TRBJ2-1,NA,TRBV4-2,TRBD2,TGTGCCAGCAGCCTAAGACTAGCGGACATCGGTGAGCAGTTCTTC,CASSLRLADIGEQFF
TRBJ1-5,few,TRBV4-3,NA,TGCGCCAGCAGCTGGGAGGTGGGTTCTCAGCCCCAGCATTTT,CASSWEVGSQPQHF
TRBJ2-5,NA,TRBV19,TRBD2,TGTGCCAGTACTCCGGGACTAGTGCAAGAGACCCAGTACTTC,CASTPGLVQETQYF
TRBJ2-7,few,TRBV7-2,TRBD1,TGTGCCAGCAGCCTCCACAGGGGGCCCTACGAGCAGTACTTC,CASSLHRGPYEQYF
TRBJ2-5,NA,TRBV24-1,TRBD1,TGTGCCACCAGTGCCCTGGACAGGGACCAAGAGACCCAGTACTTC,CATSALDRDQETQYF
TRBJ1-5,NA,TRBV19,NA,TGTGCCAGTAGTATATTTGACAGTGGCAATCAGCTCCAGCATTTT,CASSIFDSGNQLQHF
TRBJ2-7,few,TRBV6-1,NA,TGTGCCAGCAGTGAAAGAGGGGGAAAGGTGAACGAGCAGTACTTC,CASSERGGKVNEQYF
TRBJ2-5,many,TRBV11-2,NA,TGTGCCAGCAGCTTGGACACCATAATGGGAGAGACCCAGTACTTC,CASSLDTIMGETQYF
TRBJ1-1,few,TRBV12-3/TRBV12-4,NA,TGTGCCAGCAACCCGACAGGAGAGAACACTGAAGCTTTCTTT,CASNPTGENTEAFF
TRBJ2-3,few,TRBV2,NA,TGTGCCAGTGAAGGTGACTCCTTCACAGATACGCAGTATTTT,CASEGDSFTDTQYF
TRBJ2-3,few,TRBV7-2,NA,TGTGCCAGCAGCTCGGACTTCACAGATACGCAGTATTTT,CASSSDFTDTQYF
TRBJ1-2,NA,TRBV10-3,TRBD1,TGTGCCACCTTGACAGGGGGCGCGGATGGCTACACCTTC,CATLTGGADGYTF
TRBJ1-1,few,TRBV12-3/TRBV12-4,NA,TGTGCCAGCAGTTTTACTTGGGGGAGTAAGAACACTGAAGCTTTCTTT,CASSFTWGSKNTEAFF
TRBJ2-7,NA,TRBV10-3,NA,TGTGCCAGCACATCCGCGGGCTCCTACGAGCAGTACTTC,CASTSAGSYEQYF
TRBJ1-6,few,TRBV20-1,NA,TGCAGTGCTAGCCCCAGGGAGGGCAATTCACCCCTCCACTTT,CSASPREGNSPLHF